Shown below are 5 T cell receptor beta chains from a single sample sequenced in a study of cytomegalovirus exposure and HLA in healthy donors (dated by TCRdb to 2015 to 2018). The method was the immunoSEQ multiplex PCR assay. A mixture of 60 forward primers for TCR Vbeta segments and 13 reverse primers for TCR Jbeta segments was used in the multiplex PCR. TCRdb took this table from immuneACCESS and kept in-frame rearrangements with V and J called. Such tables lack part of the clones; where checked against another copy, unresolved V genes explain under half of the gap, and the rest is unexplained. Recorded for this sample are more than 110,000 clones; around 80% of them occurred a single time. Together, the top ten hold roughly 2% of the sample. Sample: PBMCs. All receptors come from a man younger than 45 in good health and CMV-seronegative.

The table lists this clone with a count of one. This chain connects TRBV6-6 to TRBJ2-7, with 7 bases that match TRBD1. The CDR3 extends over 14 amino acids. Germline assignment: CDR1 MNHNY and CDR2 SVGAGI (reference sequence). Germline trimming cut 2 bases from V and 5 bases from J; bases unmatched to any gene: 6. The CDR3 bases are TGTGCCAGCAGTTACGTGGGACAGAGGAACGAGCAGTACTTC. Translation gives CASSYVGQRNEQYF.

The rearrangement uses TRBV7-9 and TRBJ1-4, with D possibly TRBD1 on 6 matching bases. There are 12 residues in the CDR3. V was trimmed by 3 bases and J by 8 bases, leaving 7 bases between them. Germline lookup yields CDR1 SEHNR and CDR2 FQNEAQ (reference sequence). The CDR3 protein is CASSFTGEKLFF. The CDR3 DNA reads TGTGCCAGCAGCTTCACAGGGGAAAAACTGTTTTTT.

The V and J genes are TRBV10-3 and TRBJ2-7, with 7 bases lining up with TRBD1. Trimming took 7 bases from V and 7 from J; bases not matched to a gene: 10. CDR1 is ENHRY and CDR2 is SYGVKD in the germline V gene. This CDR3 spans 13 amino acids. CDR3 sequence reads: CAIKGDSATEQYF. In DNA form, the CDR3 reads TGTGCCATCAAGGGGGACAGCGCTACGGAGCAGTACTTC.

The chain couples TRBV5-8 to TRBJ2-2; 8 positions agree with TRBD1. V was clipped by 1 base and J by 4 bases; unmatched bases: 3. This CDR3 is 15 amino acids long. CDR1 and CDR2 (germline): SGHTS, YDEGEE. CDR3 bases: TGTGCCAGCAGCTTGAGGACAGGGATCACCGGGGAGCTGTTTTTT. Its protein is CASSLRTGITGELFF. Drawing the rest from reference TRBV5-8 and TRBJ2-2, the complete variable domain is EAGVTQSPTHLIKTRGQQATLRCSPISGHTSVYWYQQALGLGLQFLLWYDEGEERNRGNFPPRFSGRQFPNYSSELNVNALELEDSALYLCASSLRTGITGELFFGEGSRLTVL.

The V and J genes are TRBV6-1 and TRBJ1-2, with D possibly TRBD1 on 5 matching bases. V gave up 5 bases and J gave up 4 bases, with 17 bases separating them. This CDR3 contains 15 residues. The germline V gene has CDR1 MNHNS and CDR2 SASEGT. The CDR3 spells CASSSPQGGSYGYTF. In nucleotides, the CDR3 is TGTGCCAGCAGTTCGCCTCAGGGCGGTAGCTATGGCTACACCTTC.